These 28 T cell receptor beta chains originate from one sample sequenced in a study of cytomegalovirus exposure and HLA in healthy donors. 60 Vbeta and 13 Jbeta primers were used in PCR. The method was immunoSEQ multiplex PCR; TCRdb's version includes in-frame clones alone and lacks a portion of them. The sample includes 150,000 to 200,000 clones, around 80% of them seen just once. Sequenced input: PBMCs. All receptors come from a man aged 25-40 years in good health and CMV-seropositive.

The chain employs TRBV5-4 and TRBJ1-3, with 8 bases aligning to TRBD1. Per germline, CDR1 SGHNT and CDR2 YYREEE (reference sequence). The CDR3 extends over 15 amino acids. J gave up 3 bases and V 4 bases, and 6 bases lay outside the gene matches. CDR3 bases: TGTGCCAGCAGCGTGGACAGGGCGGTTGGAAACACCATATATTTT. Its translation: CASSVDRAVGNTIYF. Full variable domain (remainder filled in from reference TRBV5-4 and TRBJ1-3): ETGVTQSPTHLIKTRGQQVTLRCSSQSGHNTVSWYQQALGQGPQFIFQYYREEENGRGNFPPRFSGLQFPNYSSELNVNALELDDSALYLCASSVDRAVGNTIYFGEGSWLTVV.

The CDR3 DNA reads TGTGCCAGCAGCTTTTGGGGGGGGGCCAAAAACATTCAGTACTTC. It codes for CASSFWGGAKNIQYF. V gene TRBV5-4 combines with J gene TRBJ2-4; TRBD2 matches 7 bases. CDR1 and CDR2 from the germline V gene are SGHNT and YYREEE (reference sequence). The V gene end was trimmed by 2 bases and the J gene end by 1 base; junction bases not matched to a gene: 3. The CDR3 runs to 15 residues.

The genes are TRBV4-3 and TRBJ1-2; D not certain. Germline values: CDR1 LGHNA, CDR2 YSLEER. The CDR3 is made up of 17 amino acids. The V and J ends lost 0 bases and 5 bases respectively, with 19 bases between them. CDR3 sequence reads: CASSQDRSGQTGYGYTF. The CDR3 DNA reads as TGCGCCAGCAGCCAAGATCGGTCGGGCCAAACGGGATATGGCTACACCTTC.

CDR3 region: CASSPGTGGLGDYGYTF. Here the CDR3 DNA reads TGCGCCAGCAGCCCCGGGACAGGGGGCCTGGGAGACTATGGCTACACCTTC. The V gene is TRBV4-1, the J gene TRBJ1-2; TRBD1 matches 12 bases. The CDR3 length is 17 residues. CDR1 is MGHRA, CDR2 YSYEKL, per germline. V lost 4 bases to trimming and J lost 3 bases; unmatched junction nucleotides: 9.

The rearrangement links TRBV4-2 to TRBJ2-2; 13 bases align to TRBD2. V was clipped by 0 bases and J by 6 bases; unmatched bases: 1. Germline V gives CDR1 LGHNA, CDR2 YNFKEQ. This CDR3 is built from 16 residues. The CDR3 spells CASSQELAGGPGELFF. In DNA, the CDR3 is TGTGCCAGCAGCCAAGAACTAGCGGGGGGGCCCGGGGAGCTGTTTTTT.

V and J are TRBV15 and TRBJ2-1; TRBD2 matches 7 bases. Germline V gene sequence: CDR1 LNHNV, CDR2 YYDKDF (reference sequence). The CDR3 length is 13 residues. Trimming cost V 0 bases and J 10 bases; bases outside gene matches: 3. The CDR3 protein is CATSRDWGGEQFF. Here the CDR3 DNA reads TGTGCCACCAGCAGAGACTGGGGGGGGGAGCAGTTCTTC.

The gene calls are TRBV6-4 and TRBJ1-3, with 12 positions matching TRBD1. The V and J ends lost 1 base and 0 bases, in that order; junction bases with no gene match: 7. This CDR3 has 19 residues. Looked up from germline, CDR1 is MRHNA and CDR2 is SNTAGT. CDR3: CASSDWKGQGAGSGNTIYF. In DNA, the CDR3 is TGTGCCAGCAGTGACTGGAAGGGACAGGGGGCCGGCTCTGGAAACACCATATATTTT.

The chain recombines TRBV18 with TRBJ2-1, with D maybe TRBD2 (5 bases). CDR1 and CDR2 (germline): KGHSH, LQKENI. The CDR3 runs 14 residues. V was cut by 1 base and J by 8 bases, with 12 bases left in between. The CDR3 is CASSPRRDGDEQFF. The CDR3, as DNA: TGTGCCAGCTCACCACGACGGGATGGGGATGAGCAGTTCTTC.

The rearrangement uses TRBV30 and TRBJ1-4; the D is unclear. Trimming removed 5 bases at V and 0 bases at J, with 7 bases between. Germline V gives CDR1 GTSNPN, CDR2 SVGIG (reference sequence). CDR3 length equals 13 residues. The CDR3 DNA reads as TGTGCCTGGGACATCGCAACTAATGAAAAACTGTTTTTT. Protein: CAWDIATNEKLFF.

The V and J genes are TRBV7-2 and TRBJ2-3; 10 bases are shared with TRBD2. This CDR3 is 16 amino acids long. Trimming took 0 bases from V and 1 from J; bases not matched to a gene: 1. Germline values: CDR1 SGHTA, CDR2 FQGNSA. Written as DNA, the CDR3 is TGTGCCAGCAGCTTAGCGCTAGCGGGGGGCACAGATACGCAGTATTTT. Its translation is CASSLALAGGTDTQYF.

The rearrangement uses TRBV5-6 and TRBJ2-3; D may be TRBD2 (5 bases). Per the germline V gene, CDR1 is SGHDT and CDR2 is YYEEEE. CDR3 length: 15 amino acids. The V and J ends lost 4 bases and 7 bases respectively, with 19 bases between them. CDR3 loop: CASSLASLHRNTQYF. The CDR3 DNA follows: TGTGCCAGCAGCCTGGCTAGCCTGCATCGGAATACGCAGTATTTT. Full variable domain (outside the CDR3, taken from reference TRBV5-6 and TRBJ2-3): DAGVTQSPTHLIKTRGQQVTLRCSPKSGHDTVSWYQQALGQGPQFIFQYYEEEERQRGNFPDRFSGHQFPNYSSELNVNALLLGDSALYLCASSLASLHRNTQYFGPGTRLTVL.

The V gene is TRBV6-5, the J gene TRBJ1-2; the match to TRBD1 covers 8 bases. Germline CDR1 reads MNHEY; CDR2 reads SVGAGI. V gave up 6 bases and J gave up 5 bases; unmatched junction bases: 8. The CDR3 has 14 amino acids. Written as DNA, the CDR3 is TGTGCCAGCAGCCGCCAAACAGGGGGGTATGGCTACACCTTC. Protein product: CASSRQTGGYGYTF.

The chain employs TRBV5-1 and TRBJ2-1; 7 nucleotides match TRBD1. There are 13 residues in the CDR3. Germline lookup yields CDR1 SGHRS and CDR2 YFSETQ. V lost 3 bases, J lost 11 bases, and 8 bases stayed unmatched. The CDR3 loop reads CASSSDRATKQFF. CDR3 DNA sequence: TGCGCCAGCAGCTCTGACAGGGCCACCAAGCAGTTCTTC.

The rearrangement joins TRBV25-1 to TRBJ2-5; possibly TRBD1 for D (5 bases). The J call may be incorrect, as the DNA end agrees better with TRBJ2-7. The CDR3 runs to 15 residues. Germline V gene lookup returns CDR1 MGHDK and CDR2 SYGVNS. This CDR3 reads CASRQAGQGTNEQYF. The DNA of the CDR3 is TGTGCCAGCAGGCAGGCAGGGCAGGGTACCAACGAGCAGTACTTC.

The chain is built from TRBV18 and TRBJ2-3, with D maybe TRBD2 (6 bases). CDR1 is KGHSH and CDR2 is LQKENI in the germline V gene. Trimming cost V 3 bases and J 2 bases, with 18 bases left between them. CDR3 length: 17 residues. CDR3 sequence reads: CASSPGRIADHTDTQYF. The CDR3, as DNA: TGTGCCAGCTCACCGGGTCGCATAGCGGACCACACAGATACGCAGTATTTT. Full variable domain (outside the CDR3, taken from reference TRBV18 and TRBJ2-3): NAGVMQNPRHLVRRRGQEARLRCSPMKGHSHVYWYRQLPEEGLKFMVYLQKENIIDESGMPKERFSAEFPKEGPSILRIQQVVRGDSAAYFCASSPGRIADHTDTQYFGPGTRLTVL.

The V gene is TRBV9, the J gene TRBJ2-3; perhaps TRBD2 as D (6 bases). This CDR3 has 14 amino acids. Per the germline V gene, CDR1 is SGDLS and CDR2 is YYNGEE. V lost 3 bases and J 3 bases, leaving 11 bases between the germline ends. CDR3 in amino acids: CASSEAGQTDTQYF. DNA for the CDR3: TGTGCCAGCAGCGAGGCGGGGCAGACAGATACGCAGTATTTT.

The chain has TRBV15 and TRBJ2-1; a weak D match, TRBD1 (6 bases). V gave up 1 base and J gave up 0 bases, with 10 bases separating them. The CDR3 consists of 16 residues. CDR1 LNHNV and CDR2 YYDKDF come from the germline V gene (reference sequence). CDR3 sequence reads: CATSRGGQSSYNEQFF. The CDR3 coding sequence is TGTGCCACCAGCAGAGGAGGACAGAGCTCCTACAATGAGCAGTTCTTC. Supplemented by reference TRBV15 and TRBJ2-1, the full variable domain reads DAMVIQNPRYQVTQFGKPVTLSCSQTLNHNVMYWYQQKSSQAPKLLFHYYDKDFNNEADTPDNFQSRRPNTSFCFLDIRSPGLGDTAMYLCATSRGGQSSYNEQFFGPGTRLTVL.

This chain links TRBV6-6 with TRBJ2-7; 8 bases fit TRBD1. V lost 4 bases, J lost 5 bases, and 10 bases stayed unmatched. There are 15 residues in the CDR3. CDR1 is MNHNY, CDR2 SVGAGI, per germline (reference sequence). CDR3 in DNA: TGTGCCAGCAGTTTCCGGGACAGGTCTGGGCACGAGCAGTACTTC. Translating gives CASSFRDRSGHEQYF.

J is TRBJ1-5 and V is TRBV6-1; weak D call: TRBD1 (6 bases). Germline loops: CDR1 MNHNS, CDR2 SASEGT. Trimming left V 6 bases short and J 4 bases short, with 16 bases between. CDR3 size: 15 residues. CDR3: CASRTTGSRNQPQHF. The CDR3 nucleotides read TGTGCCAGCAGGACCACAGGGAGTCGGAATCAGCCCCAGCATTTT.

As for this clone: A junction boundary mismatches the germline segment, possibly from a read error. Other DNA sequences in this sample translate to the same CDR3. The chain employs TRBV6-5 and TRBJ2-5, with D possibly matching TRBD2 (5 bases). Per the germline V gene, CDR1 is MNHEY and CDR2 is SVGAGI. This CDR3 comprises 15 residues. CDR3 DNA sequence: TGTGCCAGCAGTTACTCGAGCGTCCGGGGAGAGACTCAGTACTTC. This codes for CASSYSSVRGETQYF.

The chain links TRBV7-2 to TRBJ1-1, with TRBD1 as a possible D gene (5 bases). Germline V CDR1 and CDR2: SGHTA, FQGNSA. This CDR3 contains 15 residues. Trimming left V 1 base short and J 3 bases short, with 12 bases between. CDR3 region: CASSLEMSRDTEAFF. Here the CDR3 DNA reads TGTGCCAGCAGCTTAGAAATGTCCAGGGACACTGAAGCTTTCTTT. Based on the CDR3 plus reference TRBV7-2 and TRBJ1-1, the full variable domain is GAGVSQSPSNKVTEKGKDVELRCDPISGHTALYWYRQSLGQGLEFLIYFQGNSAPDKSGLPSDRFSAERTGGSVSTLTIQRTQQEDSAVYLCASSLEMSRDTEAFFGQGTRLTVV.

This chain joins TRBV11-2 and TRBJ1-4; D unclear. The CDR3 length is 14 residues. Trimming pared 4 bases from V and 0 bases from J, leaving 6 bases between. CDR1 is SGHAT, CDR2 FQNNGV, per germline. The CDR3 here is CASSWQATNEKLFF. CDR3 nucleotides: TGTGCCAGCAGCTGGCAGGCAACTAATGAAAAACTGTTTTTT.

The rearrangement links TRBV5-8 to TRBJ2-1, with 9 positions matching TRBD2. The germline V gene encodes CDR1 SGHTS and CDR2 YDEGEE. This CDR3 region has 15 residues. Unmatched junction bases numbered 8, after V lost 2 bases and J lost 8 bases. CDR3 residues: CASSFFSGSRDEQFF. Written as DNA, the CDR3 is TGTGCCAGCAGCTTCTTTAGCGGGAGTAGGGATGAGCAGTTCTTC.

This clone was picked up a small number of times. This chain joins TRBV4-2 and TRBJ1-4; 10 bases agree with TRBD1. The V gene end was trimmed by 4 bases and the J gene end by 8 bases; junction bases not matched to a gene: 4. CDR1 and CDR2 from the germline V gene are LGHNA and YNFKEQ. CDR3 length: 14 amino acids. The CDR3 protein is CASSPGTGDEKLFF. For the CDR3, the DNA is TGTGCCAGCAGCCCCGGGACAGGGGACGAAAAACTGTTTTTT.

CDR3 bases: TGTGCCAGCAGTTCCAGGACTTTCGAGGCCTACAATGAGCAGTTCTTC. It codes for CASSSRTFEAYNEQFF. This chain uses TRBV28 with TRBJ2-1; TRBD2 might be the D (5 bases). The CDR3 sequence is 16 residues long. The germline gives CDR1 MDHEN, CDR2 SYDVKM. The V end was cut by 4 bases, the J end by 2 bases, with 15 bases between.

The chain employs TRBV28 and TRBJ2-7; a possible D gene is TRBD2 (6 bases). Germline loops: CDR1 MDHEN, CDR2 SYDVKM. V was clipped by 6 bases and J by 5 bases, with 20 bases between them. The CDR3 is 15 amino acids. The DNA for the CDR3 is TGTGCCAGCAGCTCAGGGACTTTAAAACCCAACGAGCAGTACTTC. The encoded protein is CASSSGTLKPNEQYF.

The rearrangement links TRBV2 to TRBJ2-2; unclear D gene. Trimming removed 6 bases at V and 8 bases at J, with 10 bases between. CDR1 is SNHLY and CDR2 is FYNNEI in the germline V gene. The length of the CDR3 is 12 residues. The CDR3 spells CASRRTLGELFF. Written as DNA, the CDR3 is TGTGCCAGCAGAAGAACCCTAGGGGAGCTGTTTTTT.

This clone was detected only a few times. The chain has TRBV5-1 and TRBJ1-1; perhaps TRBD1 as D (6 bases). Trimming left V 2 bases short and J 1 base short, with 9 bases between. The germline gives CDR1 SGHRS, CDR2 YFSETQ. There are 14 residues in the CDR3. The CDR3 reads CASSFKTGNTEAFF. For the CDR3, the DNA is TGCGCCAGCAGCTTTAAGACAGGGAACACTGAAGCTTTCTTT.